These 23 T cell receptor beta chains were sequenced from one sample in a study of response to subunit inactivated influenza vaccine. TCRdb re-called the RT-PCR reads with MiXCR, one entry per CDR3 protein. Among roughly 650,000 distinct CDR3 sequences listed, 15% to 19% were seen once. Sequencing was performed on PBMCs from blood, taken about 11 days after vaccination. The receptors here all came from a man between 45 and 60 years old who received an inactivated influenza vaccine.

The CDR3 DNA reads TGTGCCAGCAGCTTCCATCGGACCCGCCAAGATACGCAGTATTTT. It is translated as CASSFHRTRQDTQYF. V is TRBV7-8 and J is TRBJ2-3; D remains ambiguous. V lost 3 bases, J lost 5 bases, and 15 bases lay in between. Per the germline V gene, CDR1 is SGHVS and CDR2 is FQNEAQ. The CDR3 extends over 15 amino acids.

The V call is TRBV5-1, the J call TRBJ1-5; TRBD1 is a possible D gene (5 bases). The CDR3 is 16 residues long. From germline, CDR1 is SGHRS and CDR2 YFSETQ. The V gene lost 0 bases and the J gene lost 4 bases, with 14 bases spanning the gap. The CDR3 sequence is CASSLGDSGPNQPQHF. The CDR3 bases are TGCGCCAGCAGCTTGGGAGATTCGGGACCTAATCAGCCCCAGCATTTT.

This clonotype was found a few times. The V gene is TRBV4-2, the J gene TRBJ2-7, with 9 positions matching TRBD1. There are 16 residues in the CDR3. The J segment lost 5 bases and the V segment lost 4 bases, leaving 12 bases of the junction unmatched. Germline CDR1 reads LGHNA; CDR2 reads YNFKEQ. The CDR3 reads CASSLSAGQGTNEQYF. CDR3 DNA sequence: TGTGCCAGCAGCCTCTCTGCGGGACAGGGTACCAACGAGCAGTACTTC.

This clonotype has just a few counts. The V call is TRBV6-2 or TRBV6-3, the J call TRBJ2-7; the D gene could be TRBD1 or TRBD2 (6 bases each). V dropped 5 bases and J dropped 5 bases, with 19 bases sitting between them. CDR1 and CDR2 (germline): MNHEY, SVGEGT. CDR3 length equals 15 residues. The CDR3 nucleotides are TGTGCCAGCAGTCCCCCTGGTTCCGGGGGCGACGAGCAGTACTTC. It yields the protein CASSPPGSGGDEQYF.

The chain uses TRBV9 and TRBJ1-3; D might be TRBD1 (6 bases). Per germline, CDR1 SGDLS and CDR2 YYNGEE. The CDR3 loop spans 16 amino acids. V dropped 3 bases and J dropped 4 bases, with 17 bases sitting between them. The CDR3 coding sequence is TGTGCCAGCAGCGCTGAGGACAGTTATAGGGGAAACACCATATATTTT. It translates to CASSAEDSYRGNTIYF.

V is TRBV15 and J is TRBJ1-1, with a tentative D call TRBD1 (6 bases). The CDR3 has 14 amino acids. Germline assignment: CDR1 LNHNV and CDR2 YYDKDF (reference sequence). Trimming took 3 bases from V and 6 from J, leaving 14 bases between them. CDR3 in DNA: TGTGCCACCAGCAGGGACTTGGGACATCCTGAAGCTTTCTTT. Translating gives CATSRDLGHPEAFF.

The V and J genes are TRBV29-1 and TRBJ2-1, with TRBD2 matching over 10 bases. Germline V gene sequence: CDR1 SQVTM, CDR2 ANQGSEA. The CDR3 has 21 residues. Trimming at V came to 0 bases and at J to 4 bases, leaving 21 bases not matched to a gene. The CDR3 spells CSVEDLRGAGGLDVVYNEQFF. The DNA of the CDR3 is TGCAGCGTTGAAGATCTTCGGGGAGCGGGAGGGTTAGACGTAGTTTACAATGAGCAGTTCTTC.

This clonotype was counted many times. This rearrangement joins TRBV20-1 to TRBJ2-3; 8 nucleotides match TRBD1. The ends lost 6 bases at V and 0 bases at J; junction bases unmatched: 8. CDR1 is DFQATT, CDR2 SNEGSKA, per germline (reference sequence). The CDR3 runs 15 residues. CDR3 nucleotide sequence: TGCAGTGCCCCTGGACAGGGAGGAAGCACAGATACGCAGTATTTT. It encodes CSAPGQGGSTDTQYF.

The V gene is TRBV2, the J gene TRBJ2-7; no clear D. Germline values: CDR1 SNHLY, CDR2 FYNNEI. V was trimmed by 5 bases and J by 7 bases, leaving 15 bases between them. The CDR3 has 13 amino acids. Here the CDR3 DNA reads TGTGCCAGCAGTCCCTTTGTCGACCAGGAGCAGTACTTC. This sequence encodes CASSPFVDQEQYF.

In its sample, this clonotype was seen a few times. This chain links TRBV6-1 with TRBJ2-5; a weak D match, TRBD1 (8 bases). The CDR3 runs to 16 residues. Germline assignment: CDR1 MNHNS and CDR2 SASEGT. Between the trimmed V and J ends, which lost 1 base and 2 bases, there was a span of 14 bases. The CDR3 DNA is TGTGCCAGCAGTGAAGGACAGGGGAGGGGGCAAGAGACCCAGTACTTC. Translated: CASSEGQGRGQETQYF.

This clonotype was counted at least ten times. The gene calls are TRBV20-1 and TRBJ2-3; possible D gene TRBD2, 5 bases. Germline V gene sequence: CDR1 DFQATT, CDR2 SNEGSKA (reference sequence). CDR3 size: 15 residues. The V end was cut by 2 bases, the J end by 0 bases, with 12 bases between. CDR3 residues: CSARSGRGSTDTQYF. For the CDR3, the DNA is TGCAGTGCTAGATCCGGACGGGGAAGCACAGATACGCAGTATTTT.

This clonotype has a handful of counts. The chain carries TRBV7-2 and TRBJ2-5, with 7 bases fitting TRBD2. This CDR3 comprises 16 residues. Unmatched junction bases numbered 7, after V lost 1 base and J lost 2 bases. CDR1 and CDR2 from the germline V gene are SGHTA and FQGNSA. Written as DNA, the CDR3 is TGTGCCAGCAGCTTAGGCGGCCTAGCGGTACAAGAGACCCAGTACTTC. This encodes CASSLGGLAVQETQYF.

This clonotype was seen a handful of times. J is TRBJ2-1 and V is TRBV10-3, with TRBD2 matching 14 bases. This CDR3 contains 15 residues. The V gene's germline CDR1 is ENHRY and CDR2 SYGVKD. V was pared by 6 bases and J by 9 bases, with 7 bases of the junction left unmatched. CDR3 loop: CAIRTGTSGSFEQFF. The CDR3 nucleotides read TGTGCCATCAGGACGGGGACTAGCGGGAGTTTTGAGCAGTTCTTC.

This clonotype was observed a handful of times. The V and J genes are TRBV4-1 and TRBJ2-7; a possible D gene is TRBD1 (6 bases). CDR1 is MGHRA and CDR2 is YSYEKL in the germline V gene. CDR3 length: 14 amino acids. V was shortened by 2 bases and J by 4 bases, with 12 bases between the two germline ends. CDR3 protein: CASSQPGQRYEQYF. The DNA for the CDR3 is TGCGCCAGCAGCCAACCCGGACAGAGATACGAGCAGTACTTC.

This clonotype was detected only a few times. The V gene is TRBV10-3, the J gene TRBJ2-3; 8 bases match TRBD1. The J segment lost 6 bases and the V segment lost 5 bases, leaving 10 bases of the junction unmatched. The CDR3 loop spans 15 amino acids. CDR1 is ENHRY, CDR2 SYGVKD, per germline. CDR3 in DNA: TGTGCCATCAGTCTGACAGGGGATTCCACCGATACGCAGTATTTT. Its translation: CAISLTGDSTDTQYF.

This clonotype was counted a few times. The V gene is TRBV29-1, the J gene TRBJ2-7; the D call may be TRBD1 or TRBD2 (5 bases each). V shed 5 bases and J shed 2 bases, with 13 bases lying between them. This CDR3 is 13 amino acids long. CDR1 SQVTM and CDR2 ANQGSEA come from the germline V gene. The CDR3 region has the DNA TGCAGCGTTTCGGGACGGTCCACCTACGAGCAGTACTTC. Its translation: CSVSGRSTYEQYF.

V is TRBV29-1 and J is TRBJ1-3; no definite D call. Trimming pared 6 bases from V and 4 bases from J, leaving 10 bases between. Germline V gene lookup returns CDR1 SQVTM and CDR2 ANQGSEA. The CDR3 runs 12 residues. CDR3 sequence: CSVMGIGNTIYF. The CDR3 bases are TGCAGCGTCATGGGTATAGGAAACACCATATATTTT.

This clonotype was counted only a few times. The rearrangement uses TRBV7-2 and TRBJ1-3; D is undetermined. Germline V CDR1 and CDR2: SGHTA, FQGNSA. Deletions cut 4 bases from V and 0 bases from J, with 10 bases between. The CDR3 length is 15 residues. The CDR3 reads CASSSLAGSGNTIYF. The CDR3, as DNA: TGTGCCAGCAGCTCCCTCGCTGGCTCTGGAAACACCATATATTTT.

This clonotype was seen more than once but under ten times. In nucleotides, the CDR3 is TGTGCCAGCTCAATAGACAGGCTGGGGCAAGCTGAAGCTTTCTTT. This gives the protein CASSIDRLGQAEAFF. V usage is TRBV18 and J usage is TRBJ1-1, with D possibly matching TRBD1 (6 bases). The CDR3 consists of 15 residues. Germline CDR1 KGHSH, CDR2 LQKENI. V lost 5 bases and J lost 6, with 19 bases in between.

This clonotype was detected a few times. V is TRBV12-5 and J is TRBJ2-1, with D maybe TRBD2 (5 bases). The V end was cut by 6 bases, the J end by 1 base, with 16 bases between. The CDR3 runs 16 residues. Germline loops: CDR1 LGHNT, CDR2 FRNRAP. Written as DNA, the CDR3 is TGTGCTAGTGGCCACCCCCGGGGTCCATCCTACAATGAGCAGTTCTTC. Translated, it gives CASGHPRGPSYNEQFF.

The chain employs TRBV7-2 and TRBJ2-4; TRBD1 aligns across 7 bases. Germline loops: CDR1 SGHTA, CDR2 FQGNSA. V lost 5 bases, J lost 0 bases, and 7 bases stayed unmatched. The CDR3 has 16 amino acids. The CDR3: CASSTRTGLAKNIQYF. In DNA form, the CDR3 reads TGTGCCAGCAGCACCCGGACAGGTTTAGCCAAAAACATTCAGTACTTC.

The chain has TRBV7-9 and TRBJ2-1, with 8 bases lining up with TRBD2. This CDR3 has 14 residues. Germline CDR1 reads SEHNR; CDR2 reads FQNEAQ (reference sequence). V trimming: 3 bases; J trimming: 7 bases; junction bases outside the gene matches: 5. In DNA form, the CDR3 reads TGTGCCAGCAGCTTCATCGGGAGGGGGAATGAGCAGTTCTTC. Amino acid sequence: CASSFIGRGNEQFF.

The J gene is TRBJ2-1, the V gene TRBV6-1, with 9 bases matching TRBD1. The germline CDR1 and CDR2 sequences are MNHNS and SASEGT. The V segment lost 3 bases and the J segment 5 bases; nucleotides outside the gene matches: 5. The CDR3 length is 15 residues. The chain's CDR3 is CASSDGQGMHNEQFF. As DNA, the CDR3 is TGTGCCAGCAGTGATGGACAGGGGATGCACAATGAGCAGTTCTTC.